The entry that follows covers one T cell receptor (beta chain) sequence. This entry is derived from a study of Graves' ophthalmopathy and Graves' hyperthyroidism. Amplification from RNA transcripts yielded the TCR beta CDR3 regions. The first round was an RT-PCR with HTBI primers, and the second round was a multiplex PCR. A single record per CDR3 protein comes from TCRdb applying MiXCR to the multiplex PCR reads. The table shows approximately 380,000 distinct CDR3 sequences, with around 21% occurring only once. The TCR sequence derives from a woman between 18 and 30 years old with stable Graves' hyperthyroidism. Sequences were obtained from peripheral blood.

DNA of the CDR3: TGTGCCAGCAGCCGGACTGGGATGGCCCAGTACTTC. Its protein product is CASSRTGMAQYF. The chain carries TRBV7-2 and TRBJ2-5; possibly TRBD2 for D (5 bases). Germline loops: CDR1 SGHTA, CDR2 FQGNSA. The CDR3 loop spans 12 amino acids. V gave up 5 bases and J gave up 9 bases, with 13 bases separating them.